What follows are 17 T cell receptor beta chains derived from one specimen sequenced in a study of CXCR3-negative and CXCR3-positive naive CD8 T cells. TRB cDNA was prepared as libraries by UMI-labeled 5' RACE. TCRdb re-analyzed the 5' RACE reads; it lists each CDR3 protein once, without DNA. The sample data list around 50,000 distinct CDR3 sequences. Sequencing was carried out using naive CXCR3- CD8+ T cells from blood. Regarding subset: CD45RO-CCR7+CD27+CD95- naive CD8+ T cells lacking CXCR3 (TNR3-). The receptors here all came from a human donor in good health. Some clones in this sample may be carry-over from other donors' samples.

This chain joins TRBV3-1 and TRBJ2-1. The CDR3 is 14 residues long. Germline assignment: CDR1 LGHDT and CDR2 YNNKEL (reference sequence). The CDR3 sequence is CASSQGLDDNEQFF.

This sequence joins TRBV29-1 and TRBJ2-3; TCRdb gives TRBD1 as the D gene, but with no DNA this cannot be confirmed. The CDR3 length is 13 residues. Germline values: CDR1 SQVTM, CDR2 ANQGSEA. The CDR3 loop is CSVPGQPADTQYF.

V is TRBV3-1 and J is TRBJ2-7. This CDR3 is 16 amino acids long. The germline V gene encodes CDR1 LGHDT and CDR2 YNNKEL (reference sequence). The chain's CDR3 is CASSAPAGSLPYEQYF.

The chain links TRBV27 to TRBJ1-3; TCRdb designates TRBD1, a call that cannot be tested without DNA. Germline V gene data show CDR1 as MNHEY and CDR2 as SMNVEV (reference sequence). The CDR3 extends over 14 amino acids. The CDR3 spells CASSPAGSGNTIYF.

The rearrangement uses TRBV7-9 and TRBJ2-7. This CDR3 comprises 12 residues. The germline V gene encodes CDR1 SEHNR and CDR2 FQNEAQ (reference sequence). CDR3 amino acids: CASSLARHEQYF.

The rearrangement joins TRBV14 to TRBJ2-7; lacking DNA, the TRBD1 call made by TCRdb goes unchecked. This CDR3 has 18 residues. Germline V CDR1 and CDR2: SGHDN, FVKESK. CDR3 sequence: CASSQGDWGQGYDYEQYF.

The gene calls are TRBV20-1 and TRBJ2-7. The CDR3 extends over 13 amino acids. Looked up from germline, CDR1 is DFQATT and CDR2 is SNEGSKA (reference sequence). CDR3 sequence reads: CSARLTTSYEQYF.

The CDR3 sequence is CASSQDETRGLGSGANVLTF. The J gene is TRBJ2-6, the V gene TRBV4-2; TCRdb gives TRBD2 as the D gene, but with no DNA this cannot be confirmed. The CDR3 contains 20 residues. In germline, CDR1 is LGHNA, CDR2 YNFKEQ.

This chain links TRBV11-3 with TRBJ2-1; TCRdb calls TRBD1, which cannot be checked without DNA. The CDR3 totals 13 residues. Germline loops: CDR1 SGHNT, CDR2 YENEEA. CDR3 in amino acids: CASSLDERGTQFF.

This sequence joins TRBV27 and TRBJ1-1. Germline CDR1 and CDR2: MNHEY and SMNVEV (reference sequence). This CDR3 has 13 amino acids. CDR3 region: CASSFAMNTEAFF.

The J gene is TRBJ2-2, the V gene TRBV29-1; there is no DNA to check the TCRdb D call of TRBD1. There are 15 residues in the CDR3. In germline, CDR1 is SQVTM, CDR2 ANQGSEA. The CDR3 loop is CSVERSDRETGELFF.

This chain connects TRBV29-1 to TRBJ2-5; the D call of TRBD1 rests on TCRdb alone, since no DNA is present to check it. The germline V gene has CDR1 SQVTM and CDR2 ANQGSEA. The CDR3 extends over 12 amino acids. The CDR3 reads CSVPGARETQYF.

J is TRBJ2-1 and V is TRBV12-3 or TRBV12-4; the D gene TCRdb calls, TRBD2, cannot be checked with no DNA. The CDR3 runs 16 residues. The CDR3 loop is CASSAWLAGANNEQFF.

This rearrangement joins TRBV6-2 or TRBV6-3 to TRBJ2-2; TCRdb's D call, TRBD2, is unchecked because there is no DNA. Germline CDR1 MNHEY, CDR2 SVGEGT. The CDR3 loop spans 14 amino acids. The CDR3 loop reads CASSAGTSVGELFF.

This rearrangement joins TRBV28 to TRBJ1-1. The length of the CDR3 is 14 residues. Germline CDR1 reads MDHEN; CDR2 reads SYDVKM. This chain's CDR3 is CASSLWPLNTEAFF.

The chain joins TRBV20-1 to TRBJ1-6; TCRdb names TRBD1, which stays unverified in the absence of DNA. The V gene's germline CDR1 is DFQATT and CDR2 SNEGSKA (reference sequence). The CDR3 spans 18 residues. CDR3: CSARDSDRESSYNSPLHF.

V is TRBV21-1 and J is TRBJ2-7; lacking DNA, the TRBD2 call made by TCRdb goes unchecked. TRBV21-1 is marked as a pseudogene. CDR3 length: 16 amino acids. CDR3 protein: CASSRESIWLGYEQYF.